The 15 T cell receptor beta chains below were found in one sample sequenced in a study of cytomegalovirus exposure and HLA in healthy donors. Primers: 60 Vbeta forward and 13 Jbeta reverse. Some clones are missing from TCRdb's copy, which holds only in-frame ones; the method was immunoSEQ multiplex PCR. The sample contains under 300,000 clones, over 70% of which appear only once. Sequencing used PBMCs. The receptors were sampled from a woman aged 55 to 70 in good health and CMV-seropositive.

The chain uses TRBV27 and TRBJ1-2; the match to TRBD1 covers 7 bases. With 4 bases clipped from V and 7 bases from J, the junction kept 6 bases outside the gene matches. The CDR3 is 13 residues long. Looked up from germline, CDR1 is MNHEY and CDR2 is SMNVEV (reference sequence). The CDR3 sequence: CASSYRQGGGYTF. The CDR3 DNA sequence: TGTGCCAGCAGTTACCGACAGGGAGGTGGCTACACCTTC.

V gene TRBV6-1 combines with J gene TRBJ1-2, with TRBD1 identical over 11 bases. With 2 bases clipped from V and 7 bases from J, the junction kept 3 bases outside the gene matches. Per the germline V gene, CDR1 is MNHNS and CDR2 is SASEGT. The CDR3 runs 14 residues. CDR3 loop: CASSERGQGGGYTF. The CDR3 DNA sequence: TGTGCCAGCAGTGAAAGGGGACAGGGGGGTGGCTACACCTTC.

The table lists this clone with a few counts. Here the CDR3 reads CASSITGTGPAETQYF. The CDR3 nucleotides are TGTGCCAGTAGTATTACCGGGACAGGGCCGGCGGAGACCCAGTACTTC. The chain has TRBV19 and TRBJ2-5, with 9 bases that match TRBD1. With 3 bases clipped from V and 5 bases from J, the junction kept 10 bases outside the gene matches. The CDR3 sequence is 16 residues long. Germline V gene data show CDR1 as LNHDA and CDR2 as SQIVND (reference sequence).

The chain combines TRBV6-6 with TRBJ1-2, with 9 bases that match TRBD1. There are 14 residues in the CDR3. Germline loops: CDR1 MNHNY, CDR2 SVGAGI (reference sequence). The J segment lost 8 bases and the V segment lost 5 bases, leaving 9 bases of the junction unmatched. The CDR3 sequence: CASSKAGTGKGYTF. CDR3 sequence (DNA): TGTGCCAGCAGTAAGGCCGGGACAGGGAAAGGCTACACCTTC.

CDR3 amino acids: CASSFSGVGQPQHF. The CDR3 DNA reads as TGTGCCAGCAGTTTTTCGGGGGTGGGTCAGCCCCAGCATTTT. The chain uses TRBV27 and TRBJ1-5; D is perhaps TRBD1 (5 bases). The V end was cut by 3 bases, the J end by 6 bases, with 12 bases between. The CDR3 length is 14 residues. CDR1 MNHEY and CDR2 SMNVEV come from the germline V gene (reference sequence).

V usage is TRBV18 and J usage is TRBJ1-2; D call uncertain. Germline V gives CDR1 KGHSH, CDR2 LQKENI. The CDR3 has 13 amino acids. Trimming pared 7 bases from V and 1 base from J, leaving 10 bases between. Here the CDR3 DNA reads TGTGCCAGCTGTTTAGATTGTAACTATGGCTACACCTTC. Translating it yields CASCLDCNYGYTF.

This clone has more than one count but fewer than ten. The CDR3 coding sequence is TGTGCCAGCTCCCAGGCGTTCTCTGGAAACACCATATATTTT. It encodes CASSQAFSGNTIYF. The chain is built from TRBV6-5 and TRBJ1-3; no clear D. Per germline, CDR1 MNHEY and CDR2 SVGAGI. This CDR3 contains 14 residues. Trimming shortened V by 8 bases and J by 0 bases, and 11 bases separated the two germline ends.

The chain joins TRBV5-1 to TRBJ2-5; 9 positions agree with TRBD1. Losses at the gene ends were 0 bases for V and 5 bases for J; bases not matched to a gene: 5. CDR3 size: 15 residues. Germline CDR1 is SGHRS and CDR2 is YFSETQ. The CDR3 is CASSLVTGGGETQYF. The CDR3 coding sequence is TGCGCCAGCAGCTTGGTTACAGGGGGCGGCGAGACCCAGTACTTC.

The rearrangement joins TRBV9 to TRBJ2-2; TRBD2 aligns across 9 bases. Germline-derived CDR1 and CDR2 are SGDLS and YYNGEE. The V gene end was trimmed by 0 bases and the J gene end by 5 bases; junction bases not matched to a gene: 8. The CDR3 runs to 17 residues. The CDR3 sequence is CASSVAVAGVRTGELFF. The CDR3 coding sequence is TGTGCCAGCAGCGTAGCTGTAGCGGGAGTAAGGACCGGGGAGCTGTTTTTT.

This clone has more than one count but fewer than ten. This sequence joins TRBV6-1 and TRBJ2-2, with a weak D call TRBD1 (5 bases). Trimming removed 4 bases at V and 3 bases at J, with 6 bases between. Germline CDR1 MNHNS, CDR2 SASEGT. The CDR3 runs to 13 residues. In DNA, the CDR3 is TGTGCCAGCAGTGTAGGGGACACCGGGGAGCTGTTTTTT. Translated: CASSVGDTGELFF.

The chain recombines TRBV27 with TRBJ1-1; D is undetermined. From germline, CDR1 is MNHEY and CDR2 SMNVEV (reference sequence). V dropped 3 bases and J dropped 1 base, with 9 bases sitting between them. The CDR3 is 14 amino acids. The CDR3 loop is CASSFRYRNTEAFF. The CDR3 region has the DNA TGTGCCAGCAGTTTTAGGTACAGGAACACTGAAGCTTTCTTT.

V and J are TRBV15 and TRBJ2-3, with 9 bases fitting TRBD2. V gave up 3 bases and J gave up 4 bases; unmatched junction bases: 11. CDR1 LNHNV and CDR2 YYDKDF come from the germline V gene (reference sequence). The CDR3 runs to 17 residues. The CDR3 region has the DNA TGTGCCACCAGCAGGAGGGGGCTAGCGGGGAGCTCAGATACGCAGTATTTT. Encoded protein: CATSRRGLAGSSDTQYF.

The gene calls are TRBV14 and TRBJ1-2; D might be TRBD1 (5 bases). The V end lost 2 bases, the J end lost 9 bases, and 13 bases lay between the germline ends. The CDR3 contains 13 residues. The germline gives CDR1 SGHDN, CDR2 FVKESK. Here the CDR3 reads CASSQQGAGSYTF. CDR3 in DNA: TGTGCCAGCAGCCAACAGGGTGCAGGGAGCTACACCTTC.

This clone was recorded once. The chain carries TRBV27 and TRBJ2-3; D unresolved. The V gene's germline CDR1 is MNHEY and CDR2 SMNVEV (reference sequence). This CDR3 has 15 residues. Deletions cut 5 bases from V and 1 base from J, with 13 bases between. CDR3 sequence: CASSLTTAGTDTQYF. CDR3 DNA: TGTGCCAGCAGTCTTACAACGGCGGGCACAGATACGCAGTATTTT.

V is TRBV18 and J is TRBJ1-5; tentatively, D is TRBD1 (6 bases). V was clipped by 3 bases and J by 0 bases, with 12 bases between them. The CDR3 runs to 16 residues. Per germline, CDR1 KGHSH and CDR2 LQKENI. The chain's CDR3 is CASSPSTGYSNQPQHF. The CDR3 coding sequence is TGTGCCAGCTCACCCTCGACAGGATATAGCAATCAGCCCCAGCATTTT.